These T cell receptor beta chains were read from a single sample in a study of T cell responses to AZD1222 COVID-19 vaccine. The protocol was immunoSEQ multiplex PCR, while the TCRdb copy is restricted to in-frame clones and leaves out a portion. Among 50,000 or so clones listed, around nine tenths were seen once. The sequenced sample was peripheral blood, obtained 28 days after the second AZD1222 dose. The receptors were sampled from an adult who received the AZD1222 COVID-19 vaccine. The CDR3 runs from the conserved cysteine through the conserved F or W. A D gene is named only where the DNA matches it firmly. Where a row states a size, it is once, few, many or the class of an expanded clone; other rows omit it.

V	D	size	J	DNA	CDR3
TRBV19	.	.	TRBJ1-3	TGTGCCAGTAGTACGATTCAGGCTGGAAACACCATATATTTT	CASSTIQAGNTIYF
TRBV7-9	.	.	TRBJ1-1	TGTGCCAGCAGCCCTAGGGGGGATCGCCCTGAAGCTTTCTTT	CASSPRGDRPEAFF
TRBV14	.	.	TRBJ2-7	TGTGCCAGCAGCCTCTACTACGAGCAGTACTTC	CASSLYYEQYF
TRBV21-1	.	few	TRBJ2-7	TGTGCCAGCAGCGCAGTTACAGCGGGGTCGGCCTACGAGCAGTACTTC	CASSAVTAGSAYEQYF
TRBV11-2	.	.	TRBJ2-7	TGTGCCAGCAGCTTAGATGAGGGCCGGGAGCAGTACTTC	CASSLDEGREQYF
TRBV2	.	.	TRBJ1-4	TGTGCCAGCAGTGTCACAACAGGAACGAATGAAAAACTGTTTTTT	CASSVTTGTNEKLFF
TRBV7-9	.	.	TRBJ1-2	TGTGCCAGCAGCTTACTCGCACCTGAAGCGGGCTACACCTTC	CASSLLAPEAGYTF
TRBV19	TRBD2	.	TRBJ2-1	TGTGCCAGTAGTCCCCTAGCGGGAGGCGGCTACAATGAGCAGTTCTTC	CASSPLAGGGYNEQFF
TRBV7-9	.	.	TRBJ1-1	TGTGCCAGCAGCTCCGACCCCAATGAAGCTTTCTTT	CASSSDPNEAFF
TRBV9	.	.	TRBJ2-1	TGTGCCAGCAGTGCCGCAGGCGGCAATGAGCAGTTCTTC	CASSAAGGNEQFF
TRBV5-6	.	.	TRBJ2-7	TGTGCCAGCAACTCAGAACTTTACGAGCAGTACTTC	CASNSELYEQYF
TRBV23-1	.	once	TRBJ1-2	TGCGCCAGCAGTCAATTGGGGGAAGCCTTAACTAACTATGGCTACACCTTC	CASSQLGEALTNYGYTF
TRBV7-3	.	.	TRBJ2-7	TGTGCCAGCAGCTTAGAGGTTACGTACGAGCAGTACTTC	CASSLEVTYEQYF
TRBV21-1	.	.	TRBJ1-1	TGTGCCAGCAGCAAAGTGGACAGGGAGTACACTGAAGCTTTCTTT	CASSKVDREYTEAFF
TRBV11-2	.	.	TRBJ2-2	TGTGCCAGCAGCAGCGGAGCGAGCGGAAACACCGGGGAGCTGTTTTTT	CASSSGASGNTGELFF
TRBV6-5	.	.	TRBJ2-1	TGTGCCACATCTTCCGGGGGACGAAATGAGCAGTTCTTC	CATSSGGRNEQFF
TRBV19	TRBD1	few	TRBJ1-5	TGTGCCAGTAGTATAGGTCGGGGACAGAGGAGCAATCAGCCCCAGCATTTT	CASSIGRGQRSNQPQHF
TRBV4-3	TRBD2	.	TRBJ2-7	TGCGCCAGCAGCCAAGAGATGGCGGGAGGGTTGCAGTACTTC	CASSQEMAGGLQYF
TRBV5-6	.	.	TRBJ2-7	TGTGCCAGCAGCTTCCGGCCGGGTGAGCAGTACTTC	CASSFRPGEQYF
TRBV5-1	TRBD2	.	TRBJ2-3	TGCGCCAGCAGCCGTAGCGGGGAAGTAAATACGCAGTATTTT	CASSRSGEVNTQYF
TRBV6-1	.	.	TRBJ1-5	TGTGCCAGCAGTGAAATGTCCGGACAGAACTACAATCAGCCCCAGCATTTT	CASSEMSGQNYNQPQHF
TRBV27	TRBD1	.	TRBJ2-1	TGTGCCAGCAACCCCAACAGGGGTAGGCCCTACAATGAGCAGTTCTTC	CASNPNRGRPYNEQFF
TRBV2	.	.	TRBJ2-7	TGTGCCAGCAGTGTTAGCGACTACTACGAGCAGTACTTC	CASSVSDYYEQYF
TRBV6-2/TRBV6-3	.	.	TRBJ2-1	TGTGCCAGCAGTCAGCAGGGGATGTACAATGAGCAGTTCTTC	CASSQQGMYNEQFF